This T cell receptor (beta chain) was captured in a study of blood T cell repertoires in COVID-19. Study background: Donors in the United States, Italy and Spain gave samples during acute or convalescent COVID-19. PBMCs, B-cell-depleted T cells, or T cells were the source of the cDNA or gDNA that made up the material.

The CDR3 loop spans 17 amino acids. Germline lookup yields CDR1 SGHVT and CDR2 SQSDAQ. Assay used: immunoSEQ multiplex PCR; TCRdb lists only in-frame clones, some missing. This repertoire shows around 290,000 clones, 70% to 90% found once; its top ten account for around 1%. The sequencing input was PBMCs or T cells enriched from blood (not recorded which). The receptor was isolated from a woman aged 25 to 39 who had recovered from COVID-19. The chain uses TRBV7-4 and TRBJ2-1, with TRBD2 matching 10 bases. CDR3: CRVPTSGRNRTNNEQFF. DNA for the CDR3: TGTCGGGTCCCGACTAGCGGGCGAAATAGAACGAACAATGAGCAGTTCTTC.